This T cell receptor (beta chain) was recovered during a study of liver allograft versus peripheral blood T cells. The overall study: Graft-liver T cell receptor repertoires were compared against recipient peripheral blood repertoires. General study findings and limits: Repertoires found inside liver allografts reportedly differed from T cell receptor repertoires in peripheral blood.

MiXCR, run by TCRdb on the reads, gives a single entry per CDR3 protein. The table records around 4,000 distinct CDR3 sequences, 15% to 20% of them present only once. Details on this clonotype: Its specificity is not known. This may be a read error: a much more frequent sequence differs by one nucleotide.

Germline V gene sequence: CDR1 SEHNR, CDR2 FQNEAQ (reference sequence). The CDR3 spans 16 residues. V shed 5 bases, J shed 6 bases, and the junction held 16 bases outside the gene matches. The chain carries TRBV7-9 and TRBJ2-7; 7 bases are shared with TRBD1. The clonotype originates from a human patient who had a liver transplant. The T cells may come from the graft donor. CDR3 coding DNA: TGTGCCAGCAGCCCGACGACAGGGCCCTCTACCTGCGAGCAGTACTTC. Residues: CASSPTTGPSTCEQYF.